This TCR beta chain came from a study of blood T cell repertoires in COVID-19. At the level of the study: The cDNA or gDNA used as material had been derived from T cells, B-cell-depleted T cells, or PBMCs.

CDR3 length: 15 amino acids. Germline lookup yields CDR1 KGHDR and CDR2 SFDVKD. V dropped 4 bases and J dropped 8 bases, with 19 bases sitting between them. Some clones are missing from TCRdb's copy, which holds only in-frame ones; the method was immunoSEQ multiplex PCR. This table holds about 130,000 clones, approximately 84% found once. This chain joins TRBV24-1 and TRBJ1-2; D is perhaps TRBD1 (6 bases). This TCR derives from a human donor in a cohort sampled during active COVID-19. Sequencing was performed on peripheral blood. The CDR3: CATSENPTQGMGYTF. The CDR3 DNA follows: TGTGCCACCAGTGAAAACCCGACACAGGGTATGGGCTACACCTTC.